Below, one TCR beta chain is given with its context. What it binds is unknown. This specimen comes from a study of glioma-infiltrating T cells. Study-wide results and caveats: Gliomas, especially low-grade, showed above-expected tissue-blood divergence; non-neoplastic patients showed below.

Using RNA template, CDR3s of TCR alpha and beta were amplified with iRepertoire arm-PCR. Input was roughly 95-450 ng of tissue mRNA or PBMC total RNA. TCRdb called the multiplex PCR reads again in MiXCR, with one record for every CDR3 protein. The data show some 150,000 distinct CDR3 sequences, with about two fifths seen just once and about 18% held by the top ten. This TCR came from a human donor with low-grade glioma or glioblastoma, undergoing nonglioma brain surgery, or in good health (not recorded which). Source material: glioma tissue, nonneoplastic brain tissue, or PBMCs (not recorded which).

This CDR3 reads CASSYLPGLNYEQYF. In DNA form, the CDR3 reads TGTGCCAGCAGCTATCTTCCGGGACTAAACTACGAGCAGTACTTC. The chain joins TRBV7-2 to TRBJ2-7; 7 nucleotides match TRBD2. CDR3 length: 15 residues. Germline-derived CDR1 and CDR2 are SGHTA and FQGNSA. Trimming at V came to 4 bases and at J to 3 bases, leaving 9 bases not matched to a gene.